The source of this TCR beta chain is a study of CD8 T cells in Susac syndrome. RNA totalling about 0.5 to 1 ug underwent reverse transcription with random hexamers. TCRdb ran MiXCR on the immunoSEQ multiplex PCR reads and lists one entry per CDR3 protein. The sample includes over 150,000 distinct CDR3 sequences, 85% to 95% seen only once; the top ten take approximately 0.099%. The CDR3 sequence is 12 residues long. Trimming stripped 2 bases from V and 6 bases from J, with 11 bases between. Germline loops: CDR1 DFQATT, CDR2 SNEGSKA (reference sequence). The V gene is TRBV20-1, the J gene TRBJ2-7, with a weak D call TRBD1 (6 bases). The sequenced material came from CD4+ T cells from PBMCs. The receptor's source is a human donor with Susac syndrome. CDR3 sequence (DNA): TGCAGTGCTAGACCCACAGGGACCGAGCAGTACTTC. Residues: CSARPTGTEQYF.